This T cell receptor (beta chain) emerged from a study of shared clonotypes between healthy human individuals. CDR3 length equals 14 residues. Trimming shortened V by 2 bases and J by 5 bases, and 10 bases separated the two germline ends. Germline loops: CDR1 MNHNS, CDR2 SASEGT. A note on this clone: The antigen is undetermined.

Repertoires were generated with immunoSEQ multiplex PCR, while TCRdb's copy carries only in-frame clones and drops some. Among 850,000 to 1,100,000 clones listed, roughly 77% were seen once. General observations from the study: Larger estimated richness was generally recorded for naive subsets relative to memory subsets.

The split of CD4+ cells yielded CD45RA+ naive and CD45RA-negative memory subsets. This TCR was recovered from a man aged 18-30 years in good health. Some clones in this sample may be carry-over from other donors' samples. V usage is TRBV6-1 and J usage is TRBJ1-5; D is undetermined. Sequenced input: memory CD4+ T cells from PBMCs. Subset: CD45RA-negative fraction. Here the CDR3 reads CASSEFQDHQPQHF. The CDR3 coding sequence is TGTGCCAGCAGTGAATTTCAGGATCATCAGCCCCAGCATTTT.